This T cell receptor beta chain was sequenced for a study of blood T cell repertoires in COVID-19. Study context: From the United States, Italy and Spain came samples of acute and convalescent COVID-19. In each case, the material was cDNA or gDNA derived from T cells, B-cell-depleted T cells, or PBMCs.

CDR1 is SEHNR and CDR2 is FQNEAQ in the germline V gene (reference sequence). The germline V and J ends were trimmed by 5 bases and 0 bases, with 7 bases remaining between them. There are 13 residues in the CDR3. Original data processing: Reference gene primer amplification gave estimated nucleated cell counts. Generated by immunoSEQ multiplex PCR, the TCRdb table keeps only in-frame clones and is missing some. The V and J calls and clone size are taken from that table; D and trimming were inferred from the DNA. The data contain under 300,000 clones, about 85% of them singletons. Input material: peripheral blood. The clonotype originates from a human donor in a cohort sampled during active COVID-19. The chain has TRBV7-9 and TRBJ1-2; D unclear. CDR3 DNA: TGTGCCAGCAGCATACAAGCTAACTATGGCTACACCTTC. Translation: CASSIQANYGYTF.